The 5 T cell receptor beta chains below were found in one sample sequenced in a study of blood T cell repertoires in COVID-19. Profiling relied on immunoSEQ multiplex PCR, and the TCRdb table lists in-frame clones only, not all of them. The table shows some 47,000 clones, with more than 75% occurring only once. The sequenced material came from peripheral blood. Receptors were obtained from an older woman with acute or convalescent COVID-19.

V is TRBV4-1 and J is TRBJ1-2; no reliable D call. This CDR3 spans 11 amino acids. Germline V gene data show CDR1 as MGHRA and CDR2 as YSYEKL. Between the trimmed V and J ends, which lost 8 bases and 8 bases, there was a span of 12 bases. The CDR3 loop is CASASGGGYTF. The CDR3 DNA is TGCGCCAGCGCCTCAGGTGGGGGCTACACCTTC.

This clone was recorded a few times. The CDR3 nucleotides are TGTGCCAGCAGTCCCAGACTGTTCTCTGGAAACACCATATATTTT. As protein: CASSPRLFSGNTIYF. V usage is TRBV5-8 and J usage is TRBJ1-3; D call uncertain. V was trimmed by 5 bases and J by 0 bases, leaving 12 bases between them. Germline V gene data show CDR1 as SGHTS and CDR2 as YDEGEE. This CDR3 has 15 residues.

In its sample, this clone was seen a few times. The chain is built from TRBV6-5 and TRBJ1-1; tentative D call: TRBD1 (5 bases). Germline CDR1 is MNHEY and CDR2 is SVGAGI. The V and J ends lost 6 bases and 1 base respectively, with 9 bases between them. The CDR3 covers 13 residues. CDR3 sequence: CASRRTPNTEAFF. The CDR3 DNA reads TGTGCCAGCAGACGGACACCGAACACTGAAGCTTTCTTT.

This clone was recorded only once. The chain employs TRBV10-2 and TRBJ2-7; D may be TRBD1 (6 bases). CDR1 and CDR2 from the germline V gene are WSHSY and SAAADI. Trimming took 2 bases from V and 4 from J, leaving 15 bases between them. The CDR3 totals 15 residues. CDR3 loop: CASSEPSRGSYEQYF. CDR3 in DNA: TGCGCCAGCAGTGAGCCTTCAAGGGGGTCGTACGAGCAGTACTTC.

The chain links TRBV7-4 to TRBJ1-5; a possible D gene is TRBD1 (6 bases). Germline CDR1 SGHVT, CDR2 SQSDAQ. The CDR3 spans 16 residues. V gave up 5 bases and J gave up 6 bases, with 20 bases separating them. Here the CDR3 DNA reads TGTGCCAGCAGCCGGGGGGGCATTCAGGTGGGTCAGCCCCAGCATTTT. This gives the protein CASSRGGIQVGQPQHF.